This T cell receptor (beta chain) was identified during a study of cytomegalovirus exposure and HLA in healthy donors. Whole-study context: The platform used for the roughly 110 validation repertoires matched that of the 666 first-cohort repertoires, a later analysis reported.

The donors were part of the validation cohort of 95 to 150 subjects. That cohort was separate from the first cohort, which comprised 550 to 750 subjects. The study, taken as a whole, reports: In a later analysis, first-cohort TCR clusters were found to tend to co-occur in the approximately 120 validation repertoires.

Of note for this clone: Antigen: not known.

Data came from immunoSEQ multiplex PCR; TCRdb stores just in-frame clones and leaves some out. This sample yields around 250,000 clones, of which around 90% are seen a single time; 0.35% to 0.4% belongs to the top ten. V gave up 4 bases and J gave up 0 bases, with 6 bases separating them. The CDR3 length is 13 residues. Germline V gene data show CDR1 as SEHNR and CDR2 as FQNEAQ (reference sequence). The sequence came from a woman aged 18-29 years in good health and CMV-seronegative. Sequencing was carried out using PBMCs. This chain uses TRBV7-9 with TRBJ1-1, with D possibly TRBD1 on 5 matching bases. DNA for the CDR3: TGTGCCAGCAGCTGGACAATGAACACTGAAGCTTTCTTT. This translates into CASSWTMNTEAFF.